These 17 T cell receptor beta chains share one sample of origin, sequenced in a study of T cell changes during pregnancy in multiple sclerosis. Assay used: immunoSEQ multiplex PCR; TCRdb lists only in-frame clones, some missing. The sample lists 30,000 to 45,000 clones; 90% to 95% were seen once. This material consisted of CD4+ T cells from peripheral blood mononuclear cells, taken after pregnancy. These receptors all come from a female donor with multiple sclerosis, enrolled in a pregnancy study.

V and J are TRBV5-1 and TRBJ2-3, with 7 bases identical to TRBD1. Germline V gene sequence: CDR1 SGHRS, CDR2 YFSETQ. Trimming removed 3 bases from V and 3 bases from J; junction bases left unmatched: 7. CDR3 length: 15 amino acids. For the CDR3, the DNA is TGCGCCAGCAGCTACCGACAGGGACCGACAGATACGCAGTATTTT. Its translation is CASSYRQGPTDTQYF. Filled out from reference TRBV5-1 and TRBJ2-3, the complete variable domain reads KAGVTQTPRYLIKTRGQQVTLSCSPISGHRSVSWYQQTPGQGLQFLFEYFSETQRNKGNFPGRFSGRQFSNSRSEMNVSTLELGDSALYLCASSYRQGPTDTQYFGPGTRLTVL.

The rearrangement uses TRBV11-3 and TRBJ2-1, with TRBD2 matching over 7 bases. The V segment lost 0 bases and the J segment 7 bases; nucleotides outside the gene matches: 6. Germline CDR1 and CDR2: SGHNT and YENEEA. There are 15 residues in the CDR3. DNA for the CDR3: TGTGCCAGCAGCTTAGATAATCGGCGGGGGAATGAGCAGTTCTTC. Translating gives CASSLDNRRGNEQFF.

The chain recombines TRBV28 with TRBJ2-7; D not certain. Trimming took off 2 bases at V and 7 bases at J, with 9 bases between the two ends. CDR1 is MDHEN and CDR2 is SYDVKM in the germline V gene. The CDR3 is 12 residues long. CDR3 loop: CASSLALVEQYF. In nucleotides, the CDR3 is TGTGCCAGCAGTTTAGCATTAGTGGAGCAGTACTTC.

The chain carries TRBV18 and TRBJ2-7, with a tentative D call TRBD2 (5 bases). The CDR3 spans 14 residues. V lost 0 bases and J lost 5, with 11 bases in between. Germline V CDR1 and CDR2: KGHSH, LQKENI. CDR3 region: CASSPPIGLNEQYF. The CDR3 nucleotides read TGTGCCAGCTCACCACCGATCGGACTCAACGAGCAGTACTTC.

The chain couples TRBV28 to TRBJ1-4, with D possibly TRBD1 on 5 matching bases. Germline V CDR1 and CDR2: MDHEN, SYDVKM. CDR3 size: 15 residues. With 5 bases removed from V and 0 bases from J, the gap between germline ends came to 10 bases. The CDR3 reads CASSSPTATNEKLFF. The CDR3 DNA is TGTGCCAGCAGTAGCCCGACAGCAACTAATGAAAAACTGTTTTTT.

The V gene is TRBV19, the J gene TRBJ2-1; 12 bases match TRBD2. The V segment lost 5 bases and the J segment 7 bases; nucleotides outside the gene matches: 9. The CDR3 has 16 amino acids. The germline V gene has CDR1 LNHDA and CDR2 SQIVND (reference sequence). In nucleotides, the CDR3 is TGTGCCAGTAGTCGAGGGCTAGCGGGGGGGTGGAATGAGCAGTTCTTC. Amino acid sequence: CASSRGLAGGWNEQFF.

This clone was observed once. J is TRBJ2-1 and V is TRBV6-6; TRBD1 matches 9 bases. The junction had 6 bases not matched to a gene; V was cut back by 5 bases and J by 4 bases. This CDR3 is built from 15 residues. Germline V CDR1 and CDR2: MNHNY, SVGAGI (reference sequence). The CDR3 DNA is TGTGCCAGCAGTCTACAGGGGGCGAGGTACAATGAGCAGTTCTTC. Protein sequence: CASSLQGARYNEQFF.

The rearrangement links TRBV25-1 to TRBJ1-5; TRBD1 is a possible D gene (6 bases). The V gene's germline CDR1 is MGHDK and CDR2 SYGVNS. V lost 8 bases, J lost 0 bases, and 11 bases lay in between. The CDR3 loop spans 14 amino acids. The CDR3 region has the DNA TGTGCCAGCTCCGACAGGAGTAGCAATCAGCCCCAGCATTTT. Protein: CASSDRSSNQPQHF.

This rearrangement joins TRBV5-1 to TRBJ1-5; 7 positions match TRBD1. This CDR3 spans 17 amino acids. CDR1 SGHRS and CDR2 YFSETQ come from the germline V gene. V was pared by 4 bases and J by 4 bases, with 14 bases of the junction left unmatched. The CDR3 nucleotides are TGCGCCAGCAGCCCTAACTCTGACAGGGTCGAGAATCAGCCCCAGCATTTT. This encodes CASSPNSDRVENQPQHF.

The rearrangement joins TRBV6-1 to TRBJ1-1; no definite D call. Germline CDR1 reads MNHNS; CDR2 reads SASEGT. The CDR3 extends over 13 amino acids. V shed 6 bases and J shed 0 bases, with 8 bases lying between them. The CDR3 DNA is TGTGCCAGCAGAATCACAATGAACACTGAAGCTTTCTTT. It codes for CASRITMNTEAFF.

The chain combines TRBV30 with TRBJ1-3, with D possibly being TRBD1 (5 bases). The germline V gene has CDR1 GTSNPN and CDR2 SVGIG (reference sequence). The CDR3 is 13 amino acids. This CDR3 is CATRVSPGNTIYF. CDR3 sequence (DNA): TGTGCGACCAGGGTGTCCCCTGGAAACACCATATATTTT.

In nucleotides, the CDR3 is TGTGCCAGCAGCTTATACCCGGGACTAGCGGGAATGGATACGCAGTATTTT. It codes for CASSLYPGLAGMDTQYF. The genes are TRBV7-2 and TRBJ2-3, with 13 bases matching TRBD2. V shed 2 bases and J 6 bases; nucleotides not matched to a gene: 8. The CDR3 runs 17 residues. CDR1 SGHTA and CDR2 FQGNSA come from the germline V gene.

This rearrangement joins TRBV6-5 to TRBJ1-2; TRBD1 aligns across 8 bases. V shed 4 bases, J shed 1 base, and the junction held 8 bases outside the gene matches. Germline CDR1 and CDR2: MNHEY and SVGAGI. The CDR3 sequence is 16 residues long. The CDR3 sequence: CASSSGQVWGNYGYTF. CDR3 DNA: TGTGCCAGCAGTTCGGGACAGGTTTGGGGTAACTATGGCTACACCTTC.

V and J are TRBV11-3 and TRBJ2-2, with TRBD2 identical over 8 bases. Germline V lookup: CDR1 SGHNT, CDR2 YENEEA. The CDR3 sequence is 17 residues long. V trimming: 0 bases; J trimming: 3 bases; junction bases outside the gene matches: 6. CDR3 residues: CASSLEGGLGDTGELFF. The CDR3 DNA reads as TGTGCCAGCAGCTTAGAGGGGGGACTAGGGGACACCGGGGAGCTGTTTTTT.

In DNA form, the CDR3 reads TGTGCCAGCTCACCGACAGGGGCGAAGAACACTGAAGCTTTCTTT. As protein: CASSPTGAKNTEAFF. The chain is built from TRBV18 and TRBJ1-1; TRBD1 agrees at 8 bases. The junction had 4 bases not matched to a gene; V was cut back by 3 bases and J by 1 base. CDR1 and CDR2 (germline): KGHSH, LQKENI. The CDR3 totals 15 residues.

The chain has TRBV2 and TRBJ1-6, with 7 nucleotides matching TRBD1. Per the germline V gene, CDR1 is SNHLY and CDR2 is FYNNEI. Unmatched junction bases numbered 6, after V lost 7 bases and J lost 0 bases. This CDR3 is built from 16 residues. CDR3 residues: CASKLQGSSYNSPLHF. In DNA form, the CDR3 reads TGTGCCAGCAAGTTACAGGGGAGCTCCTATAATTCACCCCTCCACTTT.

V is TRBV25-1 and J is TRBJ2-7; TRBD1 might be the D (6 bases). The V and J ends lost 7 bases and 3 bases respectively, with 13 bases between them. The CDR3 consists of 13 residues. Germline-derived CDR1 and CDR2 are MGHDK and SYGVNS. The DNA of the CDR3 is TGTGCCAGCAAACAAACAGGGAGCTACGAGCAGTACTTC. It specifies CASKQTGSYEQYF.